The 20 T cell receptor beta chains below were found in one sample sequenced in a study of T cells after posttransplantation cyclophosphamide (dated by TCRdb to the mid-2010s). Library generation was performed with the immunoSEQ multiplex PCR assay. This is the immuneACCESS table as TCRdb keeps it, with only in-frame sequences that have V and J called. A part of the clones is gone; compared with another copy, unresolved V genes explain less than half, and the rest is unexplained. The sample has some 66,000 clones on record, 85% to 95% of them singletons. About 3% of the sample is taken by the ten largest. Sequencing was done on a sample of PBMCs. The origin of the receptors is a woman aged 25 to 45 in good health and a related stem cell transplant donor.

This chain joins TRBV7-9 and TRBJ2-5; 9 bases match TRBD1. The V segment lost 5 bases and the J segment 10 bases; nucleotides outside the gene matches: 8. The CDR3 extends over 13 amino acids. Germline CDR1 SEHNR, CDR2 FQNEAQ (reference sequence). CDR3 in DNA: TGTGCCAGCAGCGCTCGGGACAGGGAAGACCAGTACTTC. It specifies CASSARDREDQYF.

The rearrangement uses TRBV7-9 and TRBJ2-7; 11 nucleotides line up with TRBD2. Germline V gives CDR1 SEHNR, CDR2 FQNEAQ (reference sequence). The CDR3 runs 14 residues. The trim removed 7 bases at V and 2 bases at J, leaving 4 bases unmatched. The CDR3 loop is CASTFSGGAYEQYF. DNA of the CDR3: TGTGCCAGCACGTTTAGCGGGGGGGCCTACGAGCAGTACTTC.

V and J are TRBV9 and TRBJ1-1, with D perhaps TRBD1 (6 bases). V was cut by 0 bases and J by 4 bases, with 10 bases left in between. Germline CDR1 SGDLS, CDR2 YYNGEE. This CDR3 region has 14 residues. The DNA of the CDR3 is TGTGCCAGCAGCGTAGCACCGGGGGCCACTGAAGCTTTCTTT. Amino acid sequence: CASSVAPGATEAFF.

Regarding this clone: Distinct nucleotide sequences in the sample also encode this CDR3. This sequence joins TRBV6-5 and TRBJ1-5; maybe TRBD1 (6 bases). Germline V gene sequence: CDR1 MNHEY, CDR2 SVGAGI. The CDR3 runs 13 residues. Trimming left V 5 bases short and J 7 bases short, with 12 bases between. In DNA form, the CDR3 reads TGTGCCAGCAGTAGGACGGGGGGCCAGCCCCAGCATTTT. It is translated as CASSRTGGQPQHF.

This clone was observed a single time. V is TRBV5-6 and J is TRBJ2-5; D unclear. CDR3 length equals 14 residues. The V gene's germline CDR1 is SGHDT and CDR2 YYEEEE. V was shortened by 0 bases and J by 0 bases, with 6 bases between the two germline ends. CDR3 nucleotides: TGTGCCAGCAGCTTGGGGCACTACCAAGAGACCCAGTACTTC. Translation gives CASSLGHYQETQYF.

This clone was counted once. CDR3 loop: CASSEYGGGAKDTQYF. The DNA of the CDR3 is TGTGCCAGCAGTGAATATGGCGGGGGCGCGAAAGATACGCAGTATTTT. This rearrangement joins TRBV25-1 to TRBJ2-3; D may be TRBD2 (7 bases). The V end was cut by 0 bases, the J end by 5 bases, with 15 bases between. The germline V gene encodes CDR1 MGHDK and CDR2 SYGVNS. This CDR3 has 16 residues.

The rearrangement joins TRBV19 to TRBJ1-1, with D hard to call. The CDR3 extends over 16 amino acids. V was pared by 7 bases and J by 5 bases, with 23 bases between. Germline CDR1 and CDR2: LNHDA and SQIVND (reference sequence). CDR3 nucleotide sequence: TGTGCCAGTACCACGAGGGCGTACGCTTCTTTAACTGAAGCTTTCTTT. This sequence encodes CASTTRAYASLTEAFF.

J is TRBJ2-1 and V is TRBV19; D is uncertain. The CDR3 spans 12 residues. Trimming stripped 3 bases from V and 9 bases from J, with 9 bases between. CDR1 is LNHDA and CDR2 is SQIVND in the germline V gene (reference sequence). CDR3 coding DNA: TGTGCCAGTAGTATCCTAGTTAGTGAGCAGTTCTTC. It translates to CASSILVSEQFF.

This sequence joins TRBV25-1 and TRBJ2-5; D is unresolved. V lost 2 bases to trimming and J lost 2 bases, with 6 bases between them. Germline CDR1 reads MGHDK; CDR2 reads SYGVNS. The CDR3 sequence is 13 residues long. The CDR3 region is CASSEGRQETQYF. In DNA form, the CDR3 reads TGTGCCAGCAGTGAAGGCAGGCAAGAGACCCAGTACTTC.

This clone has a handful of counts. The chain links TRBV7-2 to TRBJ2-5; no clear D. The CDR3 covers 11 residues. Germline V gives CDR1 SGHTA, CDR2 FQGNSA. The germline V and J ends were trimmed by 2 bases and 3 bases, with 1 base remaining between them. In nucleotides, the CDR3 is TGTGCCAGCAGCTTAAAAGAGACCCAGTACTTC. It is translated as CASSLKETQYF.

This clone came up once. The chain carries TRBV7-9 and TRBJ1-1; D remains unclear. This CDR3 spans 15 amino acids. V lost 3 bases and J lost 1, with 12 bases in between. The germline gives CDR1 SEHNR, CDR2 FQNEAQ (reference sequence). In nucleotides, the CDR3 is TGTGCCAGCAGCTTCTTCGATAGCTCGAACACTGAAGCTTTCTTT. Translation: CASSFFDSSNTEAFF. The full variable domain, in which reference TRBV7-9 and TRBJ1-1 provide the parts outside the CDR3, is DTGVSQNPRHKITKRGQNVTFRCDPISEHNRLYWYRQTLGQGPEFLTYFQNEAQLEKSRLLSDRFSAERPKGSFSTLEIQRTEQGDSAMYLCASSFFDSSNTEAFFGQGTRLTVV.

The J gene is TRBJ1-1, the V gene TRBV7-6; D is ambiguous. V lost 5 bases, J lost 6 bases, and 10 bases lay in between. The CDR3 sequence is 12 residues long. Germline V gene data show CDR1 as SGHVS and CDR2 as FNYEAQ. CDR3 residues: CASSAKEAEAFF. Here the CDR3 DNA reads TGTGCCAGCAGCGCGAAGGAGGCTGAAGCTTTCTTT.

The count of this clone is one. Here the CDR3 DNA reads TGTGCCAGCACCCCGTGGGGGTCGGGGTGGAATGAGCAGTTCTTC. Its translation: CASTPWGSGWNEQFF. The chain uses TRBV5-6 and TRBJ2-1, with D possibly being TRBD1 or TRBD2 (5 bases each). Trimming shortened V by 6 bases and J by 7 bases, and 20 bases separated the two germline ends. Per germline, CDR1 SGHDT and CDR2 YYEEEE. The CDR3 consists of 15 residues.

This clone was picked up one time. The gene calls are TRBV4-3 and TRBJ1-4, with D perhaps matching TRBD1 (6 bases). Germline CDR1 LGHNA, CDR2 YSLEER. The CDR3 covers 15 residues. The germline V and J ends were trimmed by 6 bases and 4 bases, with 15 bases remaining between them. In DNA form, the CDR3 reads TGCGCCAGCAGACTACGGACAGCAAATAATGAAAAACTGTTTTTT. Translating gives CASRLRTANNEKLFF.

The chain couples TRBV19 to TRBJ2-7; 7 nucleotides agree with TRBD1. Germline V gene lookup returns CDR1 LNHDA and CDR2 SQIVND (reference sequence). Losses at the gene ends were 3 bases for V and 0 bases for J; bases not matched to a gene: 2. This CDR3 is 14 amino acids long. CDR3 amino acids: CASSMTGSSYEQYF. In DNA, the CDR3 is TGTGCCAGTAGTATGACAGGGTCCTCCTACGAGCAGTACTTC.

The CDR3 coding sequence is TGTGCCAGCAGCCCGTTCCGGAGAAGCTCCTACAATGAGCAGTTCTTC. Its protein product is CASSPFRRSSYNEQFF. The V call is TRBV11-2, the J call TRBJ2-1; D ambiguous. Per germline, CDR1 SGHAT and CDR2 FQNNGV. V lost 5 bases and J lost 0, with 14 bases in between. The CDR3 length is 16 residues.

The chain uses TRBV7-8 and TRBJ1-1, with D hard to call. Trimming shortened V by 5 bases and J by 0 bases, and 7 bases separated the two germline ends. This CDR3 spans 13 amino acids. Germline V gives CDR1 SGHVS, CDR2 FQNEAQ. The CDR3: CASSPVLNTEAFF. In DNA, the CDR3 is TGTGCCAGCAGCCCGGTTCTGAACACTGAAGCTTTCTTT.

This clone appeared a single time. This chain connects TRBV18 to TRBJ1-1; 7 nucleotides agree with TRBD1. Per germline, CDR1 KGHSH and CDR2 LQKENI. The CDR3 runs to 15 residues. The trim removed 3 bases at V and 7 bases at J, leaving 11 bases unmatched. CDR3 in DNA: TGTGCCAGCTCACCCCAGACAGGGATGAGAAGTGAAGCTTTCTTT. As protein: CASSPQTGMRSEAFF.

This chain joins TRBV27 and TRBJ2-1; D is perhaps TRBD1 (5 bases). The germline V gene has CDR1 MNHEY and CDR2 SMNVEV (reference sequence). The CDR3 has 15 amino acids. The ends were cut back, 4 bases at V and 5 bases at J, with 15 bases in the middle. CDR3 coding DNA: TGTGCCAGCAGTTGGGTCAGGGTGGCGAACAATGAGCAGTTCTTC. It translates to CASSWVRVANNEQFF.

V gene TRBV4-1 combines with J gene TRBJ1-2; unclear D gene. V was clipped by 3 bases and J by 2 bases, with 4 bases between them. In germline, CDR1 is MGHRA, CDR2 YSYEKL. This CDR3 has 12 residues. The CDR3 spells CASSQANYGYTF. The CDR3 DNA reads as TGCGCCAGCAGCCAGGCCAACTATGGCTACACCTTC.